This is a list of T cell receptor beta chains from one sample in a study of shared clonotypes between healthy human individuals. Profiling relied on immunoSEQ multiplex PCR, and the TCRdb table lists in-frame clones only, not all of them. The sample records hundreds of thousands of clones, 72% being singletons. Specimen: memory CD4+ T cells sorted from blood. The receptors come from a young woman in good health. Each CDR3 is given with its conserved first and last residue. A D gene is named only where the DNA matches it firmly. Clone size is shown for a subset of rows, as once, few, many or a class of expanded clone.

D	V	size	J	DNA	CDR3
TRBD2	TRBV19	few	TRBJ2-5	TGTGCCAGTAGTGTCCCGGGGACTAGCGGCCAAGAGACCCAGTACTTC	CASSVPGTSGQETQYF
NA	TRBV18	few	TRBJ2-1	TGTGCCAGCTCACCAGGGCGGGGTACCTACAATGAGCAGTTCTTC	CASSPGRGTYNEQFF
NA	TRBV5-1	NA	TRBJ2-1	TGCGCCAGCAGCGGCGGGAACAATGAGCAGTTCTTC	CASSGGNNEQFF
TRBD2	TRBV7-9	NA	TRBJ2-7	TGTGCCAGCAGCCCGCCCAGGACTAGCGGGAGGGCCCACGAGCAGTACTTC	CASSPPRTSGRAHEQYF
NA	TRBV28	NA	TRBJ2-6	TGTGCCAGCCGACCTAACGACGGGGCCAACGTCCTGACTTTC	CASRPNDGANVLTF
NA	TRBV6-5	few	TRBJ1-2	TGTGCCAGCAGTTTTCCTGGGTATGGCTACACCTTC	CASSFPGYGYTF
NA	TRBV25-1	NA	TRBJ2-7	TGTGCCAGCAGTGGGTATAGTGGGCAGCGGATCTACGAGCAGTACTTC	CASSGYSGQRIYEQYF
TRBD1	TRBV15	NA	TRBJ1-5	TGTGCCACCAGCAGAGTAAAGGGGGCTAATCAGCCCCAGCATTTT	CATSRVKGANQPQHF
NA	TRBV4-1	NA	TRBJ2-1	TGCGCCAGCAGCCAAGATCGGAGGCAGGGAGTCCACAATGAGCAGTTCTTC	CASSQDRRQGVHNEQFF
NA	TRBV5-1	NA	TRBJ2-5	TGCGCCAGCAGCTTGACAGGGACCCAAGAGACCCAGTACTTC	CASSLTGTQETQYF
NA	TRBV28	NA	TRBJ1-4	TGTGCCAGCAGTTTATTCGGGGCGGGTGAAAAACTGTTTTTT	CASSLFGAGEKLFF
NA	TRBV28	NA	TRBJ2-1	TGTGCCAGCAGTTGGGGGACTGTGGGTGAGCAGTTCTTC	CASSWGTVGEQFF
NA	TRBV6-1	NA	TRBJ2-1	TGTGCCAGCGGGGGAGATGAGCAGTTCTTC	CASGGDEQFF
NA	TRBV27	few	TRBJ1-2	TGTGCCAGCAGTCTTAAGACGCCCCTGACAGGAGGGGTTCGGTATGGCTACACCTTC	CASSLKTPLTGGVRYGYTF
NA	TRBV20-1	NA	TRBJ2-5	TGCAGTGCTAGGAATTTTGAGACCCAGTACTTC	CSARNFETQYF
TRBD1	TRBV5-4	NA	TRBJ2-1	TGTGCCAGCAGCCAAGGAGCGGGACAGGGGAATGAGCAGTTCTTC	CASSQGAGQGNEQFF
NA	TRBV2	NA	TRBJ1-5	TGTGCCAGCAGTGACAAGACCTTCTCGGGTCAGCCCCAGCATTTT	CASSDKTFSGQPQHF
TRBD1	TRBV28	NA	TRBJ1-1	TGTGCCAGCAGTTTGGTTTTTGGACAGGCCACTGAAGCTTTCTTT	CASSLVFGQATEAFF
NA	TRBV5-1	once	TRBJ1-1	TGCGCCAGCATGAGTAATACTCACACTGAAGCTTTCTTT	CASMSNTHTEAFF
TRBD2	TRBV19	NA	TRBJ2-1	TGTGCCAGTACCCCGGGACTAGCGGGAGTCTATGAGCAGTTCTTC	CASTPGLAGVYEQFF
NA	TRBV7-2	NA	TRBJ2-7	TGTGCCAGCAGCTTAGGTCACACCTACGAGCAGTACTTC	CASSLGHTYEQYF
TRBD2	TRBV6-1	NA	TRBJ2-7	TGTGCCAGCAGTGCGGCTAGCGGGTATAACTACGAGCAGTACTTC	CASSAASGYNYEQYF
NA	TRBV5-4	NA	TRBJ1-5	TGTGCCAGCAGCTCTGACAGCAATCAGCCCCAGCATTTT	CASSSDSNQPQHF
TRBD2	TRBV2	once	TRBJ2-5	TGTGCCAGCAGTGTTACTAGCGGGAGGGAAGAGACCCAGTACTTC	CASSVTSGREETQYF
NA	TRBV4-2	NA	TRBJ1-3	TGTGCCAGCAGCCAAGATCGAGCAACTGGAAACACCATATATTTT	CASSQDRATGNTIYF
TRBD2	TRBV15	few	TRBJ2-1	TGTGCCACCAGCGGCGGACTAGCGGGAGGAAATGAGCAGTTCTTC	CATSGGLAGGNEQFF
NA	TRBV27	NA	TRBJ1-2	TGTGCCAGCAGTCTACTGGGACCGCGATACGGTGGCTACACCTTC	CASSLLGPRYGGYTF
NA	TRBV11-2	NA	TRBJ1-2	TGTGCCAGCAGCTCCCAAGGGGATATCGGCTACACCTTC	CASSSQGDIGYTF
NA	TRBV5-4	NA	TRBJ1-1	TGTGCCAGCAGCTCCCAAGGCGGGGGGAACACTGAAGCTTTCTTT	CASSSQGGGNTEAFF
TRBD1	TRBV18	NA	TRBJ2-7	TGTGCCAGCTCACCCACCGACTGCTCAGGGACAGGGGGTTGCGAGCAGTACTTC	CASSPTDCSGTGGCEQYF
TRBD1	TRBV20-1	NA	TRBJ1-2	TGCAGCGCACAGGGGAATGGCTACACCTTC	CSAQGNGYTF
NA	TRBV11-2	NA	TRBJ2-7	TGTGCCAGCAGCTTAGGAGGAGGGTCCCCCTACGAGCAGTACTTC	CASSLGGGSPYEQYF
NA	TRBV6-5	NA	TRBJ2-5	TGTGCCAGCAGGGCAGGACAACTCCTGAGGGCCCAGTACTTC	CASRAGQLLRAQYF
NA	TRBV6-6	NA	TRBJ1-1	TGTGCCAGCAGTAACCCTAAAGGGGCCGGGACTGAAGCTTTCTTT	CASSNPKGAGTEAFF
TRBD2	TRBV7-8	NA	TRBJ2-1	TGTGCCAGCAGCTCCTTAGCGGGAGCCTACAATGAGCAGTTCTTC	CASSSLAGAYNEQFF
NA	TRBV6-1	NA	TRBJ2-1	TGTGCCAGCAGTGCTTCAGGGAGAGGTGAGCAGTTCTTC	CASSASGRGEQFF
TRBD1	TRBV7-8	few	TRBJ2-5	TGTGCCAGCAGCCCGACCGGGACAGTGGGGACCCAGTACTTC	CASSPTGTVGTQYF